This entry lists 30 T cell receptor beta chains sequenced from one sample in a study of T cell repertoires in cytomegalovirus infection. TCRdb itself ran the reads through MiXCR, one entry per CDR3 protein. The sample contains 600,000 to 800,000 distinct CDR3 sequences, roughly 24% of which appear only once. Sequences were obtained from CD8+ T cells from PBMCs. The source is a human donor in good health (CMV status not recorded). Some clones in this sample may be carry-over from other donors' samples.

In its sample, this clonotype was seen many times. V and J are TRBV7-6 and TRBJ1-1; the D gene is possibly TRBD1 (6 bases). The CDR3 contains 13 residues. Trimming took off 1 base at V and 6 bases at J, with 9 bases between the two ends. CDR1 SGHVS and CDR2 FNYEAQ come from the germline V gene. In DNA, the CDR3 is TGTGCCAGCAGCTTAGGGGGGGGCCCTGAAGCTTTCTTT. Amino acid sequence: CASSLGGGPEAFF. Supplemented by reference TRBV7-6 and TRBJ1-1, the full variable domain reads GAGVSQSPRYKVTKRGQDVALRCDPISGHVSLYWYRQALGQGPEFLTYFNYEAQQDKSGLPNDRFSAERPEGSISTLTIQRTEQRDSAMYRCASSLGGGPEAFFGQGTRLTVV.

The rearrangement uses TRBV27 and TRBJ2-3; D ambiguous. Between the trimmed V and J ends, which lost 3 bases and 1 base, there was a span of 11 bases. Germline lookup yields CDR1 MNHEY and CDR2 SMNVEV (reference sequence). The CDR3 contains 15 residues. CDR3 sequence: CASSFTLAGTDTQYF. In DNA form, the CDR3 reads TGTGCCAGCAGTTTCACGTTGGCCGGCACAGATACGCAGTATTTT.

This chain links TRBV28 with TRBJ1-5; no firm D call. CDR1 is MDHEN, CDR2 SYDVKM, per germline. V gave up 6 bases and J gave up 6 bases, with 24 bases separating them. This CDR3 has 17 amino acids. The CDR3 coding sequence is TGTGCCAGCAGAAAAAGTCGGACTTCCCGGGAGGGTCAGCCCCAGCATTTT. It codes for CASRKSRTSREGQPQHF.

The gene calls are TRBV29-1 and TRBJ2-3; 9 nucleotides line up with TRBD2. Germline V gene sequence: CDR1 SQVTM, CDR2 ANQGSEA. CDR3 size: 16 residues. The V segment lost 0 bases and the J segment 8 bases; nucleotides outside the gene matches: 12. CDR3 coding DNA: TGCAGCGTTGAAGATCAAAGGCGGGGGGGCGTCGGTACGCAGTATTTT. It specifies CSVEDQRRGGVGTQYF.

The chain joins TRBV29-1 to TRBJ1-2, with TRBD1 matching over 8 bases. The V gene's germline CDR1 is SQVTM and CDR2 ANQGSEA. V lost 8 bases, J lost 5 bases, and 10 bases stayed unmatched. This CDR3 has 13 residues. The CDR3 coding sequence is TGCAGCCTTGGGGAGACAGGGGTATATGGCTACACCTTC. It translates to CSLGETGVYGYTF.

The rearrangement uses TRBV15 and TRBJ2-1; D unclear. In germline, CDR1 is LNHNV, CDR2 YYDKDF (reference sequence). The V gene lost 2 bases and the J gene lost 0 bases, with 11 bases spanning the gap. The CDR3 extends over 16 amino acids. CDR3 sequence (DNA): TGTGCCACCAGCAGACAAGCCTTAAGCTCCTACAATGAGCAGTTCTTC. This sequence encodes CATSRQALSSYNEQFF.

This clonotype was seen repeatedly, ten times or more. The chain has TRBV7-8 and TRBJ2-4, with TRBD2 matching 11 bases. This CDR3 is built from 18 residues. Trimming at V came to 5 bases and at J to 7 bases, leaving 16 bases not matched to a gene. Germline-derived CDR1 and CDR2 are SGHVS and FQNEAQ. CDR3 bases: TGTGCCAGCAGCGGGCTAGAGGCTAGCGGGGGGCCTCTCAACATTCAGTACTTC. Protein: CASSGLEASGGPLNIQYF.

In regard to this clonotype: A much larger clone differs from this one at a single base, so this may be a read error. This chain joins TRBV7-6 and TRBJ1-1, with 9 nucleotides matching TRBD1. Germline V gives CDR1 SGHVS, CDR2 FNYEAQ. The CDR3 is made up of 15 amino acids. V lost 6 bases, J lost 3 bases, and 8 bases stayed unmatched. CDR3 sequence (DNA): TGTGCCAGCAGTTCGACAGGGGGGGAGGACACTGAAGCTTTCTTT. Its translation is CASSSTGGEDTEAFF.

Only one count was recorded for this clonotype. The CDR3 DNA follows: TGCGGTGCTAGAAGCCCTTGGGACGCTCCCTACGAGCAGTACGTC. Translating gives CGARSPWDAPYEQYV. The rearrangement joins TRBV20-1 to TRBJ2-7; D might be TRBD1 or TRBD2, each matching 5 bases. This CDR3 spans 15 amino acids. Germline V CDR1 and CDR2: DFQATT, SNEGSKA (reference sequence).

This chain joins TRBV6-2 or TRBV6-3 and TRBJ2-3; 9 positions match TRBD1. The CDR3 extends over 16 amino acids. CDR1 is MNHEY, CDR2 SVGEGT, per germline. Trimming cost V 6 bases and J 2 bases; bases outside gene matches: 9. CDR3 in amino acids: CASRTRDRATTDTQYF. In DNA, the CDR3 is TGTGCCAGCAGGACCCGGGACAGGGCTACCACAGATACGCAGTATTTT.

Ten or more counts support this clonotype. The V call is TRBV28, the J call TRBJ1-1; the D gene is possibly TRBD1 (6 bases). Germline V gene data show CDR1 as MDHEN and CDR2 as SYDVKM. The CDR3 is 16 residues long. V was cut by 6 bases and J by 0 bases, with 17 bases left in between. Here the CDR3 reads CASRPGDTHLNTEAFF. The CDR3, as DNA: TGTGCCAGCAGGCCTGGGGACACCCATTTGAACACTGAAGCTTTCTTT.

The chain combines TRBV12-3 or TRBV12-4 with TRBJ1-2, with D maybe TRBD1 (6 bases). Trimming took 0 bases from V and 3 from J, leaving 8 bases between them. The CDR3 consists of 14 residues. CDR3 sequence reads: CASSLAQGHYGYTF. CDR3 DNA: TGTGCCAGCAGTTTAGCCCAGGGGCACTATGGCTACACCTTC.

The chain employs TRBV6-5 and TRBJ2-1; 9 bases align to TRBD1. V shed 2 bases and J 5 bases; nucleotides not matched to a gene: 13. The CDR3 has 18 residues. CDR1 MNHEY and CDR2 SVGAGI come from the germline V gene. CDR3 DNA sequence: TGTGCCAGCAGTTACGCCTCGTTTGGGACAGGGAAAGACAATGAGCAGTTCTTC. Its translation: CASSYASFGTGKDNEQFF.

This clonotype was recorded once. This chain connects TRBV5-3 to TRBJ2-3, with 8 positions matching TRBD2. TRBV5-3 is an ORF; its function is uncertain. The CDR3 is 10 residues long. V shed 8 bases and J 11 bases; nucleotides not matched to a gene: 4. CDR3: CASMREVQYF. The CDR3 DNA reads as TGTGCCAGCATGCGGGAGGTGCAGTATTTT.

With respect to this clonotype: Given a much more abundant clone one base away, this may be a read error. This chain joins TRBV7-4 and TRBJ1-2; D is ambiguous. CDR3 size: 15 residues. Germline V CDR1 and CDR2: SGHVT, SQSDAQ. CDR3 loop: CDSSPPLTLDYGYTF. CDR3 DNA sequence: TGTGACAGCAGCCCCCCGTTGACCCTCGACTATGGCTACACCTTC.

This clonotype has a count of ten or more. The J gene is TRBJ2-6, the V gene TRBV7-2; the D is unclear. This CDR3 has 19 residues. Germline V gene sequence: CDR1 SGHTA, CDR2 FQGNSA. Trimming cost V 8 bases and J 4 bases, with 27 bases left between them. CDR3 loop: CASSPDPTREYAGANVLTF. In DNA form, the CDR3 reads TGTGCCAGCTCTCCAGACCCCACCCGTGAATACGCCGGGGCCAACGTCCTGACTTTC. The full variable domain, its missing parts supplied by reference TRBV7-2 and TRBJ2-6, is GAGVSQSPSNKVTEKGKDVELRCDPISGHTALYWYRQSLGQGLEFLIYFQGNSAPDKSGLPSDRFSAERTGGSVSTLTIQRTQQEDSAVYLCASSPDPTREYAGANVLTFGAGSRLTVL.

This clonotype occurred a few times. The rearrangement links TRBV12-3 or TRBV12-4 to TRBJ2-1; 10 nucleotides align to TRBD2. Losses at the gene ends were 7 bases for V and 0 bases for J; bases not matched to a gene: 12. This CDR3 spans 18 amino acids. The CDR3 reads CASNPSGSIRSSYNEQFF. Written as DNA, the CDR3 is TGTGCCAGCAATCCTAGCGGGAGCATCAGGAGCTCCTACAATGAGCAGTTCTTC.

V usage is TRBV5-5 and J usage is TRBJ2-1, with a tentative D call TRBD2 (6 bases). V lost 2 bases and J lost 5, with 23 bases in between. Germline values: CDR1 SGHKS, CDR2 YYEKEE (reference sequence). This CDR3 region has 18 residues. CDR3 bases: TGTGCCAGCAGCTTAAAGGTGTTCGGAGGGGCCAGGAACAATGAGCAGTTCTTC. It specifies CASSLKVFGGARNNEQFF. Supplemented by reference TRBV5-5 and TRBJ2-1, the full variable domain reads DAGVTQSPTHLIKTRGQQVTLRCSPISGHKSVSWYQQVLGQGPQFIFQYYEKEERGRGNFPDRFSARQFPNYSSELNVNALLLGDSALYLCASSLKVFGGARNNEQFFGPGTRLTVL.

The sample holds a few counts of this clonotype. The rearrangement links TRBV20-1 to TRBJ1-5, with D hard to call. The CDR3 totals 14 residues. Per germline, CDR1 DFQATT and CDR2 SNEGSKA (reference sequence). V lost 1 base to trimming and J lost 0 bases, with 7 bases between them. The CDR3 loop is CSARVSYSNQPQHF. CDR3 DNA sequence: TGCAGTGCTAGAGTCAGCTATAGCAATCAGCCCCAGCATTTT.

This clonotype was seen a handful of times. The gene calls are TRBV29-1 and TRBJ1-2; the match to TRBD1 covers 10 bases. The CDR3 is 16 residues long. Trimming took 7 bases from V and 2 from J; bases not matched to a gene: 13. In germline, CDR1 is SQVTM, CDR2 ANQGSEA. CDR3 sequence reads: CSASGTGEGANYGYTF. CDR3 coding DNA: TGCAGCGCCTCCGGGACAGGGGAGGGGGCAAACTATGGCTACACCTTC. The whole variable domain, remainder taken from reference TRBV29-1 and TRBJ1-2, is SAVISQKPSRDICQRGTSLTIQCQVDSQVTMMFWYRQQPGQSLTLIATANQGSEATYESGFVIDKFPISRPNLTFSTLTVSNMSPEDSSIYLCSASGTGEGANYGYTFGSGTRLTVV.

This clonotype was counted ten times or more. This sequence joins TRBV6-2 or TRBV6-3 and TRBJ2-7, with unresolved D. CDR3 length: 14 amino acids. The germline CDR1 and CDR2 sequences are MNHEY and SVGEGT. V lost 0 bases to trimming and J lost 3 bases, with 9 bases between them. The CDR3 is CASSYSIAGYEQYV. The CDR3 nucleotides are TGTGCCAGCAGTTACTCGATTGCTGGCTACGAGCAGTACGTC.

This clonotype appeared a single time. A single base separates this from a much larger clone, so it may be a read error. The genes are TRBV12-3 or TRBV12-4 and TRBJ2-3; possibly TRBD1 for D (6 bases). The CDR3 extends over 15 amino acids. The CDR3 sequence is CASSPRVTGTDMQYF. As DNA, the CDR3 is TGTGCCAGCAGCCCCCGTGTGACAGGCACAGATATGCAGTATTTT.

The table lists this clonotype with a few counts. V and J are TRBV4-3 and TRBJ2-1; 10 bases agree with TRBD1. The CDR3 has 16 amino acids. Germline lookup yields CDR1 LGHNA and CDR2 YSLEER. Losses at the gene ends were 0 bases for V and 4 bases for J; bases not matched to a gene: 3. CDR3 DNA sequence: TGCGCCAGCAGCCAAGAACCGGGACAGGGGTACAATGAGCAGTTCTTC. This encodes CASSQEPGQGYNEQFF.

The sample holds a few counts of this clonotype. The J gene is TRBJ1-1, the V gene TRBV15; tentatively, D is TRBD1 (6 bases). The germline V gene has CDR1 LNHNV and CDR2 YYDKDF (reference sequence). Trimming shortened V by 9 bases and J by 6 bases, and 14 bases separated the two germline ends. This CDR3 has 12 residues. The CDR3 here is CATSDRRSEAFF. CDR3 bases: TGTGCCACTTCAGACAGGCGGTCTGAAGCTTTCTTT.

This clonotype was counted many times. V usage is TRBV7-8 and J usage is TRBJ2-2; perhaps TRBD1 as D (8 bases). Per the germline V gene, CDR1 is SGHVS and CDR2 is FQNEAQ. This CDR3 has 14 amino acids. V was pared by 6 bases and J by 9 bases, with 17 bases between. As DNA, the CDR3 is TGTGCCAGCAGACCACAGGGGGAGGGGAGGGAGCTGTTTTTT. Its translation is CASRPQGEGRELFF.

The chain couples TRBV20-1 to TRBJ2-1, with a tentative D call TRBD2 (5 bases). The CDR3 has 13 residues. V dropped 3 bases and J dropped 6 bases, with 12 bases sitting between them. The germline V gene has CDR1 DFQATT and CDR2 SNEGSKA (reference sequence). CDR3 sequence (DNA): TGCAGTGCTAGGCCGATAGCGAGCAATGAGCAGTTCTTC. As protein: CSARPIASNEQFF.

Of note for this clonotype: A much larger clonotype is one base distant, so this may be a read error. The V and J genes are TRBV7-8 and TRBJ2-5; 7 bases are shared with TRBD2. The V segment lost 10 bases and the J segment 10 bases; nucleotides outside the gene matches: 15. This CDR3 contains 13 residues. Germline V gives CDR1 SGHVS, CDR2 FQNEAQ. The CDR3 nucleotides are TGTGCCACCAGAACGCCAGGGTCGGGGGGCCAGTACTTC. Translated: CATRTPGSGGQYF.

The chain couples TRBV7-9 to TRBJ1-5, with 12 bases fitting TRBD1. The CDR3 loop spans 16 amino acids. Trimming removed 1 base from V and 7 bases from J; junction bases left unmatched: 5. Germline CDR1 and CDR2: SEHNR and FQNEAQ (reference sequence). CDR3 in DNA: TGTGCCAGCAGCTTAGGAGGGACAGGGGGCTGGCAGCCCCAGCATTTT. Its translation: CASSLGGTGGWQPQHF.

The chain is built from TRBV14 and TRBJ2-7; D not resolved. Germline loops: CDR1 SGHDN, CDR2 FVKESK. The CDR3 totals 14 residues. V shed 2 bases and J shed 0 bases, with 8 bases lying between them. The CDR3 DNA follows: TGTGCCAGCAGCCAATGGGTTTCCTCCTACGAGCAGTACTTC. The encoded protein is CASSQWVSSYEQYF.

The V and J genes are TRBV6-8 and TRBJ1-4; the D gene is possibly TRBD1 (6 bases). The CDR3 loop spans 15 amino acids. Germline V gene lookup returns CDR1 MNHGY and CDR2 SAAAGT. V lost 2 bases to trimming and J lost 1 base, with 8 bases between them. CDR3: CASSYHRVTNEKLFF. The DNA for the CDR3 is TGTGCCAGCAGTTACCACAGGGTAACTAATGAAAAACTGTTTTTT.